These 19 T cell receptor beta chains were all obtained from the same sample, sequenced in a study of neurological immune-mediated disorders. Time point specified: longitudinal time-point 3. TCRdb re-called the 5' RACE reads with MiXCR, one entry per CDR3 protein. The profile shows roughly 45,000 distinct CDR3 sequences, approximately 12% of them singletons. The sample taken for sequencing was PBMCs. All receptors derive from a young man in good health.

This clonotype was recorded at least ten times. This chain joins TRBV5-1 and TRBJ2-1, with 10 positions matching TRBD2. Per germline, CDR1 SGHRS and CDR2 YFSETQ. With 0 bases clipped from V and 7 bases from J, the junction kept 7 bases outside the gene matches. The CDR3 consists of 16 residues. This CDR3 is CASSLGPSGSRNEQFF. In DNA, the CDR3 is TGCGCCAGCAGCTTGGGCCCTAGCGGGAGTAGAAATGAGCAGTTCTTC. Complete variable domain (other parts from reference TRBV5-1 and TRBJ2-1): KAGVTQTPRYLIKTRGQQVTLSCSPISGHRSVSWYQQTPGQGLQFLFEYFSETQRNKGNFPGRFSGRQFSNSRSEMNVSTLELGDSALYLCASSLGPSGSRNEQFFGPGTRLTVL.

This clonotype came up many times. The CDR3 bases are TGTGCCAGCAGCCCAGACGTAGTGTCAGATACGCAGTATTTT. Translated: CASSPDVVSDTQYF. J is TRBJ2-3 and V is TRBV7-9; no firm D call. The germline V and J ends were trimmed by 5 bases and 4 bases, with 13 bases remaining between them. This CDR3 is 14 amino acids long. CDR1 SEHNR and CDR2 FQNEAQ come from the germline V gene (reference sequence).

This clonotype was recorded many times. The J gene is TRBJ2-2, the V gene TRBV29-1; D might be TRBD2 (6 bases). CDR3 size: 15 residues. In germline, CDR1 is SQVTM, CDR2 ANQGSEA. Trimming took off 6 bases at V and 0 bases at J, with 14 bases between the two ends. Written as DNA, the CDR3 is TGCAGCGTCGCGGGACTCGCCTCGAACACCGGGGAGCTGTTTTTT. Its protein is CSVAGLASNTGELFF.

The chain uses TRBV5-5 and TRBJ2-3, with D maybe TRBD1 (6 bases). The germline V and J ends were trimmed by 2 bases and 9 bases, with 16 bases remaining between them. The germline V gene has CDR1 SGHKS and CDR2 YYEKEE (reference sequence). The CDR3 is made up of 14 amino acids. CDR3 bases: TGTGCCAGCAGCTTTTTCCAGGGGCCGCGGACGCAGTATTTT. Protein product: CASSFFQGPRTQYF.

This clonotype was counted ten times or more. The CDR3 nucleotides are TGCAGTGCTAGCCTAGCGGGGATCACAGATACGCAGTATTTT. This sequence encodes CSASLAGITDTQYF. The rearrangement joins TRBV20-1 to TRBJ2-3; TRBD2 matches 9 bases. V was clipped by 3 bases and J by 2 bases; unmatched bases: 3. The CDR3 runs to 14 residues. From germline, CDR1 is DFQATT and CDR2 SNEGSKA (reference sequence).

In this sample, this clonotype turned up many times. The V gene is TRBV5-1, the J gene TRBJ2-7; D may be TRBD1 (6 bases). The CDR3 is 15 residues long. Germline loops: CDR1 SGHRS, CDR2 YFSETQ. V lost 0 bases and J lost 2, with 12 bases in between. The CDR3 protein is CASSLGGTLTYEQYF. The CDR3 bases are TGCGCCAGCAGCTTGGGGGGGACATTGACCTACGAGCAGTACTTC. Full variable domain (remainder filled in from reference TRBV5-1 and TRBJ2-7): KAGVTQTPRYLIKTRGQQVTLSCSPISGHRSVSWYQQTPGQGLQFLFEYFSETQRNKGNFPGRFSGRQFSNSRSEMNVSTLELGDSALYLCASSLGGTLTYEQYFGPGTRLTVT.

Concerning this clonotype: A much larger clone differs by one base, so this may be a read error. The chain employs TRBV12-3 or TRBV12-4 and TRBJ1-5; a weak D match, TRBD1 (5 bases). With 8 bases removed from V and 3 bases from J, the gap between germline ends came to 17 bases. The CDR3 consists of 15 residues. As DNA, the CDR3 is TGTGCCAGCCAAATTACCTCAGGGCACAATCAGCCCCAGCATTTT. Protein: CASQITSGHNQPQHF.

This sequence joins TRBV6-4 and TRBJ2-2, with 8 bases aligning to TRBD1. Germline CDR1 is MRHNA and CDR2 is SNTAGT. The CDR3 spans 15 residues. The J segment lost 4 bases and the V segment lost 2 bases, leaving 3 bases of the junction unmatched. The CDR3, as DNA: TGTGCCAGCAGTGACCAGGGACAGGTCACCGGGGAGCTGTTTTTT. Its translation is CASSDQGQVTGELFF.

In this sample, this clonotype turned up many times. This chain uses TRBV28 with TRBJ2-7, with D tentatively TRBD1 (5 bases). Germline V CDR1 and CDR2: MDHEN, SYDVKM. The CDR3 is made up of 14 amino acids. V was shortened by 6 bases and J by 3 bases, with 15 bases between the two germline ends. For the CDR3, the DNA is TGTGCCAGCAGGCGACAGCCTGGGTACTACGAGCAGTACTTC. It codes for CASRRQPGYYEQYF.

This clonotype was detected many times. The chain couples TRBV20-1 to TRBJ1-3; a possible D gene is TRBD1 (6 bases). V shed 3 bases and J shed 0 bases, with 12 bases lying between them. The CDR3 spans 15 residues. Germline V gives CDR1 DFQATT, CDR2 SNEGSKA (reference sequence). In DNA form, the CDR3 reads TGCAGTGCTAGCAGACAGGAGAGCTCTGGAAACACCATATATTTT. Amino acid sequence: CSASRQESSGNTIYF.

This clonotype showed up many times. CDR3 bases: TGTGCCACCAGTGGAGGGGTCAGCTCCTACGAGCAGTACTTC. The encoded protein is CATSGGVSSYEQYF. The chain couples TRBV24-1 to TRBJ2-7; D may be TRBD1 or TRBD2 (5 bases each). V was cut by 5 bases and J by 0 bases, with 10 bases left in between. The germline gives CDR1 KGHDR, CDR2 SFDVKD. This CDR3 region has 14 residues.

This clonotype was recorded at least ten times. The CDR3 is CSVKNSNQPQHF. The CDR3 DNA reads TGCAGCGTTAAAAATAGCAATCAGCCCCAGCATTTT. The chain uses TRBV29-1 and TRBJ1-5; unclear D gene. CDR3 length equals 12 residues. Germline V lookup: CDR1 SQVTM, CDR2 ANQGSEA. The V gene lost 5 bases and the J gene lost 0 bases, with 5 bases spanning the gap.

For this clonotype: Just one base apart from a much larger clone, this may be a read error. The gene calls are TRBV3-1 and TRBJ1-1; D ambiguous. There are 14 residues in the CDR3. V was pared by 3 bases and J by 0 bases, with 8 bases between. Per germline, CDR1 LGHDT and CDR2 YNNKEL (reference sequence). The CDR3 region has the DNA TGTGCCAGCAGCCACGGAGACATGAACACTGAAGCTTTCTTT. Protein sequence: CASSHGDMNTEAFF.

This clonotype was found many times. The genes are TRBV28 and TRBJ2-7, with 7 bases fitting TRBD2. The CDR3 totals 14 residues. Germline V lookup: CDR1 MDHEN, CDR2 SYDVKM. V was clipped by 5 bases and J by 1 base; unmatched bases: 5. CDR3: CASSVQGLSYEQYF. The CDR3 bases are TGTGCCAGCAGTGTGCAGGGACTATCCTACGAGCAGTACTTC.

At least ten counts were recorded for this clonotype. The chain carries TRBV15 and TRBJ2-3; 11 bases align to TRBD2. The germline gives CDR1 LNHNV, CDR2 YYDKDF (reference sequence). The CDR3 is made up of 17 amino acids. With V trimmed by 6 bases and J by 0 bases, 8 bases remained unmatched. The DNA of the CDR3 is TGTGCCACCAGTTCTCTAGCGGGAGGAGGTAGCACAGATACGCAGTATTTT. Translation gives CATSSLAGGGSTDTQYF.

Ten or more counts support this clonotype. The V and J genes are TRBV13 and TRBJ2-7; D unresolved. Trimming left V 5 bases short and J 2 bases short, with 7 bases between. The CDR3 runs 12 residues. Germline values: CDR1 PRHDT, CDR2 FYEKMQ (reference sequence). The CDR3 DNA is TGTGCCAGCAGCCGGTATCCCTACGAGCAGTACTTC. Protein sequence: CASSRYPYEQYF.

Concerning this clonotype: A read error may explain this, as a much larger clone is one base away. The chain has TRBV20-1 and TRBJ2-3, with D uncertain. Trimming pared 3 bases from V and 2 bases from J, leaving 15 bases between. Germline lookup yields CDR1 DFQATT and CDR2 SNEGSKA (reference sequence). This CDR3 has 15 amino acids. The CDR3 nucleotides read TGCAGTGCTAGTTCCGAGCTGTGGGTCACAGATACGCAGTATTTT. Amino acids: CSASSELWVTDTQYF.

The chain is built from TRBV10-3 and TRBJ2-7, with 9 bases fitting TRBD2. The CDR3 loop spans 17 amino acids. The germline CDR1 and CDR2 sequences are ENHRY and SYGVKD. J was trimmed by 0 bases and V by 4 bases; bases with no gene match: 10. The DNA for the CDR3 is TGTGCCATCAGTGGGAAGGCTAGCGGGATTAGCTCCTACGAGCAGTACTTC. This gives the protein CAISGKASGISSYEQYF.

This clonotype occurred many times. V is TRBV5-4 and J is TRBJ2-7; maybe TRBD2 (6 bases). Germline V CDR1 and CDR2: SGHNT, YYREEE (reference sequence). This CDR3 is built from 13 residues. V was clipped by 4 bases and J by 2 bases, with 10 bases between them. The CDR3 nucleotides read TGTGCCAGCAGCCCCGGAGGGGCCTACGAGCAGTACTTC. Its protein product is CASSPGGAYEQYF.